The 15 T cell receptor beta chains below come from one sample, sequenced in a study of blood T cell repertoires in COVID-19. TCRdb's copy holds only in-frame clones and misses some; the assay was immunoSEQ multiplex PCR. The repertoire includes about 21,000 clones, 79% of them detected once, and around three fifths sits in the top ten. The sequenced material came from peripheral blood. The receptor source for this set is an elderly man with acute or convalescent COVID-19.

The V and J genes are TRBV7-2 and TRBJ1-4; TRBD1 is a possible D gene (6 bases). Germline V lookup: CDR1 SGHTA, CDR2 FQGNSA. The germline V and J ends were trimmed by 7 bases and 6 bases, with 18 bases remaining between them. The CDR3 loop spans 15 amino acids. This chain's CDR3 is CASIKHGGADEKLFF. CDR3 nucleotides: TGTGCCAGCATCAAACACGGGGGGGCAGATGAAAAACTGTTTTTT.

The rearrangement uses TRBV28 and TRBJ1-4, with a tentative D call TRBD1 (5 bases). Trimming pared 5 bases from V and 4 bases from J, leaving 17 bases between. The CDR3 consists of 16 residues. In germline, CDR1 is MDHEN, CDR2 SYDVKM. The CDR3 reads CASSPPDRNLNEKLFF. The CDR3 DNA is TGTGCCAGCAGTCCCCCCGACAGAAACCTTAATGAAAAACTGTTTTTT.

In its sample, this clone was seen a few times. The chain carries TRBV11-2 and TRBJ1-2; 7 bases map to TRBD1. The CDR3 runs 14 residues. V lost 5 bases to trimming and J lost 4 bases; unmatched junction nucleotides: 7. CDR1 and CDR2 (germline): SGHAT, FQNNGV. The CDR3 nucleotides read TGTGCCAGCAGCCCCTCGACAGGGACCTATGGCTACACCTTC. Encoded protein: CASSPSTGTYGYTF.

This clone came up a few times. This sequence joins TRBV25-1 and TRBJ2-4; D is unclear. Germline CDR1 and CDR2: MGHDK and SYGVNS. The V gene lost 1 base and the J gene lost 4 bases, with 11 bases spanning the gap. This CDR3 spans 15 amino acids. The CDR3 spells CASSEFRGEKNIQYF. The CDR3 DNA sequence: TGTGCCAGCAGTGAATTCAGAGGTGAAAAAAACATTCAGTACTTC. Using reference TRBV25-1 and TRBJ2-4 for the parts outside the CDR3, the full variable domain is EADIYQTPRYLVIGTGKKITLECSQTMGHDKMYWYQQDPGMELHLIHYSYGVNSTEKGDLSSESTVSRIRTEHFPLTLESARPSHTSQYLCASSEFRGEKNIQYFGAGTRLSVL.

The V and J genes are TRBV28 and TRBJ2-7; the match to TRBD2 covers 8 bases. This CDR3 has 11 amino acids. Germline V gene sequence: CDR1 MDHEN, CDR2 SYDVKM. Unmatched junction bases numbered 0, after V lost 8 bases and J lost 3 bases. CDR3: CASGTSYEQYF. Written as DNA, the CDR3 is TGTGCCAGCGGGACTAGCTACGAGCAGTACTTC. Variable domain in full (rest from reference TRBV28 and TRBJ2-7): DVKVTQSSRYLVKRTGEKVFLECVQDMDHENMFWYRQDPGLGLRLIYFSYDVKMKEKGDIPEGYSVSREKKERFSLILESASTNQTSMYLCASGTSYEQYFGPGTRLTVT.

The CDR3, as DNA: TGTGCCAGCAGCCGACTAGCGGGTGAGCAGTACTTC. As protein: CASSRLAGEQYF. The V gene is TRBV7-8, the J gene TRBJ2-7, with 10 nucleotides matching TRBD2. With 5 bases clipped from V and 7 bases from J, the junction kept 2 bases outside the gene matches. Germline V gene sequence: CDR1 SGHVS, CDR2 FQNEAQ. This CDR3 region has 12 residues.

This clone was observed a handful of times. The chain carries TRBV18 and TRBJ1-4; D ambiguous. CDR3 length: 16 amino acids. The germline CDR1 and CDR2 sequences are KGHSH and LQKENI. V lost 4 bases and J 0 bases, leaving 12 bases between the germline ends. CDR3 loop: CASSQSSGATNEKLFF. DNA of the CDR3: TGTGCCAGCTCACAGTCATCCGGGGCAACTAATGAAAAACTGTTTTTT.

V and J are TRBV19 and TRBJ2-1, with TRBD2 identical over 7 bases. This CDR3 contains 15 residues. Germline values: CDR1 LNHDA, CDR2 SQIVND (reference sequence). V shed 5 bases and J 9 bases; nucleotides not matched to a gene: 13. The CDR3 DNA reads as TGTGCCAGTAGTTACCAAAATTGGAAGCGGGGTGAGCAGTTCTTC. Amino acids: CASSYQNWKRGEQFF.

The chain is built from TRBV27 and TRBJ2-7; D possibly corresponds to TRBD2 (6 bases). The germline V gene encodes CDR1 MNHEY and CDR2 SMNVEV (reference sequence). Trimming took 5 bases from V and 6 from J, leaving 17 bases between them. The CDR3 is 14 residues long. CDR3 amino acids: CASSPNGGYGEQYV. The CDR3 DNA follows: TGTGCCAGCAGTCCAAACGGGGGTTACGGCGAGCAGTACGTC.

This rearrangement joins TRBV7-2 to TRBJ2-3; the D gene is possibly TRBD2 (5 bases). This CDR3 has 16 residues. The germline V gene has CDR1 SGHTA and CDR2 FQGNSA. Trimming pared 5 bases from V and 2 bases from J, leaving 17 bases between. CDR3 amino acids: CASSPSPRAITDTQYF. CDR3 DNA sequence: TGTGCCAGCAGCCCTAGCCCTAGAGCCATCACAGATACGCAGTATTTT.

This chain joins TRBV6-5 and TRBJ2-3; 9 nucleotides match TRBD1. The ends lost 5 bases at V and 4 bases at J; junction bases unmatched: 7. The CDR3 runs 15 residues. The germline CDR1 and CDR2 sequences are MNHEY and SVGAGI. In DNA, the CDR3 is TGTGCCAGCAGTCCCGGGACAGGGTCCCCAGATACGCAGTATTTT. Protein product: CASSPGTGSPDTQYF.

This clone has a count of ten or more. The chain is built from TRBV30 and TRBJ2-5; D may be TRBD2 (6 bases). The CDR3 sequence is 13 residues long. V was clipped by 1 base and J by 3 bases, with 9 bases between them. Germline loops: CDR1 GTSNPN, CDR2 SVGIG (reference sequence). The CDR3 is CAWSDSGKETQYF. CDR3 nucleotides: TGTGCCTGGAGTGATAGCGGCAAAGAGACCCAGTACTTC.

This chain uses TRBV24-1 with TRBJ2-1; the D gene is possibly TRBD1 (6 bases). This CDR3 is 12 amino acids long. V was trimmed by 9 bases and J by 4 bases, leaving 9 bases between them. Germline V gives CDR1 KGHDR, CDR2 SFDVKD. CDR3 sequence: CATEDRYNEQFF. In nucleotides, the CDR3 is TGTGCCACCGAGGACAGATACAATGAGCAGTTCTTC.

This clone was observed a handful of times. The chain uses TRBV9 and TRBJ2-3; D not certain. The germline V gene has CDR1 SGDLS and CDR2 YYNGEE. The CDR3 is 12 residues long. V was shortened by 5 bases and J by 1 base, with 5 bases between the two germline ends. DNA of the CDR3: TGTGCCAGCAGGGGCGGCACAGATACGCAGTATTTT. This codes for CASRGGTDTQYF.

This clone appeared a few times. This chain links TRBV27 with TRBJ2-7; 16 positions match TRBD2. The CDR3 runs 19 residues. After removal of 5 bases from V and 3 bases from J, the junction contained 13 bases not matched to a gene. The germline gives CDR1 MNHEY, CDR2 SMNVEV (reference sequence). CDR3 DNA sequence: TGTGCCAGCAGTAAAACTCCGGGACTAGCGGGAGGGCGTTTCTACGAGCAGTACTTC. Translation gives CASSKTPGLAGGRFYEQYF.